This T cell receptor beta chain was documented in a study of T-cell memory formation after mild COVID-19. In its sample, this clonotype was seen once. Antigen unknown. TCRdb fed the 5' RACE reads into MiXCR, producing one record per CDR3 protein. The sample records under 200,000 distinct CDR3 sequences, 31% being singletons. CDR1 DFQATT and CDR2 SNEGSKA come from the germline V gene (reference sequence). Trimming cost V 3 bases and J 1 base, with 3 bases left between them. This CDR3 is 11 amino acids long. General study points: Clones that shrank (day 15 to 85) were balanced CD4/CD8, whereas later expanders leaned CD4+. Chiefly within CM and EM were the contracting CD4+ clones; CD8+ ones were within EMRA.

Sequencing was carried out using PBMCs or a T cell subset sorted from them (not recorded which). The TCR originated in an adult woman who had mild COVID-19 (a few samples of this study predate the infection). Cell type and time point are not known. V usage is TRBV20-1 and J usage is TRBJ1-1; D is undetermined. The CDR3, as DNA: TGCAGTGCTAGCCAGAACACTGAAGCTTTCTTT. This translates into CSASQNTEAFF.